The 21 T cell receptor beta chains below come from one sample, sequenced in a study of cytomegalovirus exposure and HLA in healthy donors. The study ran its PCR with 60 Vbeta and 13 Jbeta primers. Repertoires were generated with immunoSEQ multiplex PCR, while TCRdb's copy carries only in-frame clones and drops some. The repertoire has about 82,000 clones, around 79% of them found once; the top ten carry less than 7%. The sequencing input was PBMCs. The receptors were gathered from a male donor in good health and CMV-seropositive.

V is TRBV5-1 and J is TRBJ2-5, with D possibly being TRBD1 (6 bases). This CDR3 region has 14 residues. V shed 4 bases and J shed 5 bases, with 15 bases lying between them. From germline, CDR1 is SGHRS and CDR2 YFSETQ. The CDR3 region is CASSPGAATETQYF. CDR3 coding DNA: TGCGCCAGCAGCCCAGGGGCGGCAACGGAGACCCAGTACTTC.

The chain uses TRBV19 and TRBJ2-5; D possibly corresponds to TRBD2 (5 bases). The germline V gene encodes CDR1 LNHDA and CDR2 SQIVND (reference sequence). The CDR3 extends over 14 amino acids. Trimming stripped 5 bases from V and 5 bases from J, with 15 bases between. The CDR3: CASSSGSSRETQYF. CDR3 nucleotides: TGTGCCAGTAGTTCTGGGAGTAGCAGGGAGACCCAGTACTTC.

This chain joins TRBV6-5 and TRBJ1-3; the match to TRBD1 covers 10 bases. Germline V CDR1 and CDR2: MNHEY, SVGAGI. The CDR3 runs to 13 residues. Unmatched junction bases numbered 0, after V lost 8 bases and J lost 2 bases. CDR3 sequence reads: CASGTGAGNTIYF. In DNA form, the CDR3 reads TGTGCCAGCGGGACAGGGGCTGGAAACACCATATATTTT.

CDR3 coding DNA: TGTGCCAGCAGTTACTGGGACAACTCCTACGAGCAGTACTTC. Its translation: CASSYWDNSYEQYF. The chain combines TRBV6-5 with TRBJ2-5, with D tentatively TRBD1 (6 bases). The J call may be incorrect, as the DNA end agrees better with TRBJ2-7. Germline V gene sequence: CDR1 MNHEY, CDR2 SVGAGI. The CDR3 loop spans 14 amino acids.

This sequence joins TRBV9 and TRBJ2-5, with 8 bases aligning to TRBD2. The trim removed 0 bases at V and 5 bases at J, leaving 6 bases unmatched. CDR3 length: 15 amino acids. Germline lookup yields CDR1 SGDLS and CDR2 YYNGEE. The chain's CDR3 is CASSVAGGRVETQYF. Written as DNA, the CDR3 is TGTGCCAGCAGCGTAGCGGGGGGGCGCGTGGAGACCCAGTACTTC.

V and J are TRBV5-1 and TRBJ2-5; possibly TRBD2 for D (5 bases). This CDR3 is built from 15 residues. CDR1 and CDR2 (germline): SGHRS, YFSETQ. Trimming left V 4 bases short and J 2 bases short, with 15 bases between. The CDR3 region has the DNA TGCGCCAGCAGCCTATACTTCGGGGTACAAGAGACCCAGTACTTC. It translates to CASSLYFGVQETQYF.

This clone was observed a handful of times. The V gene is TRBV4-3, the J gene TRBJ1-5; D is perhaps TRBD1 (5 bases). Germline CDR1 and CDR2: LGHNA and YSLEER. V was clipped by 0 bases and J by 0 bases, with 9 bases between them. The CDR3 runs to 16 residues. CDR3 nucleotides: TGCGCCAGCAGCCAAGATCCAGGGATTAGCAATCAGCCCCAGCATTTT. Its protein product is CASSQDPGISNQPQHF.

The chain carries TRBV2 and TRBJ1-2; 10 bases fit TRBD1. This CDR3 contains 16 residues. The germline V gene encodes CDR1 SNHLY and CDR2 FYNNEI. The V gene end was trimmed by 6 bases and the J gene end by 7 bases; junction bases not matched to a gene: 14. In nucleotides, the CDR3 is TGTGCCAGCAGCTCGTCATCCGGGACAGGGGATTTTGGCTACACCTTC. Its protein product is CASSSSSGTGDFGYTF.

The chain is built from TRBV4-1 and TRBJ1-3; D is undetermined. This CDR3 has 17 residues. CDR1 is MGHRA and CDR2 is YSYEKL in the germline V gene. The V end lost 2 bases, the J end lost 0 bases, and 14 bases lay between the germline ends. The CDR3 protein is CASSQRKEVGSGNTIYF. CDR3 DNA: TGCGCCAGCAGCCAAAGAAAGGAGGTGGGCTCTGGAAACACCATATATTTT.

CDR3 residues: CARQERDEQFF. In DNA form, the CDR3 reads TGTGCCAGACAAGAGAGGGATGAGCAGTTCTTC. This chain uses TRBV5-6 with TRBJ2-1; a possible D gene is TRBD2 (5 bases). The CDR3 totals 11 residues. Trimming left V 8 bases short and J 8 bases short, with 11 bases between. CDR1 and CDR2 from the germline V gene are SGHDT and YYEEEE.

The chain has TRBV7-2 and TRBJ2-2, with TRBD1 identical over 11 bases. Germline CDR1 is SGHTA and CDR2 is FQGNSA. This CDR3 has 17 residues. J gave up 8 bases and V 4 bases, and 12 bases lay outside the gene matches. The CDR3 sequence is CASSSDRDRGRIGELFF. The CDR3 nucleotides are TGTGCCAGCAGCTCGGACCGGGACAGGGGGAGGATTGGGGAGCTGTTTTTT.

A few counts support this clone. This chain uses TRBV10-3 with TRBJ2-7; TRBD1 is a possible D gene (9 bases). This CDR3 contains 14 residues. Germline-derived CDR1 and CDR2 are ENHRY and SYGVKD. The ends were cut back, 7 bases at V and 6 bases at J, with 19 bases in the middle. CDR3: CAITGGDREGEQYF. In DNA, the CDR3 is TGTGCCATCACCGGGGGGGACAGGGAGGGCGAGCAGTACTTC.

V is TRBV2 and J is TRBJ2-2; 7 bases match TRBD2. Germline V gene data show CDR1 as SNHLY and CDR2 as FYNNEI. The CDR3 spans 16 residues. V gave up 6 bases and J gave up 3 bases; unmatched junction bases: 10. CDR3 nucleotides: TGTGCCAGCAGCGAGCCGGGGGGTTCGTACACCGGGGAGCTGTTTTTT. Translation gives CASSEPGGSYTGELFF.

V and J are TRBV6-5 and TRBJ2-1, with D hard to call. Germline-derived CDR1 and CDR2 are MNHEY and SVGAGI. This CDR3 contains 15 residues. V was trimmed by 2 bases and J by 0 bases, leaving 8 bases between them. The CDR3 nucleotides are TGTGCCAGCAGTTACCTACTACCCTCCTACAATGAGCAGTTCTTC. It encodes CASSYLLPSYNEQFF.

This rearrangement joins TRBV7-9 to TRBJ1-5; D is undetermined. The CDR3 runs to 13 residues. V lost 4 bases and J 2 bases, leaving 6 bases between the germline ends. Germline V gene data show CDR1 as SEHNR and CDR2 as FQNEAQ (reference sequence). In DNA form, the CDR3 reads TGTGCCAGCAGCTCGGAGGGCAATCAGCCCCAGCATTTT. It specifies CASSSEGNQPQHF.

This chain joins TRBV5-8 and TRBJ1-2; D might be TRBD1 (6 bases). This CDR3 comprises 14 residues. Between the trimmed V and J ends, which lost 0 bases and 8 bases, there was a span of 14 bases. Germline CDR1 and CDR2: SGHTS and YDEGEE. The CDR3 nucleotides read TGTGCCAGCAGCTTGGTTGCAGGGGCCAGGGGCTACACCTTC. Its protein product is CASSLVAGARGYTF.

This clone was seen just once. The gene calls are TRBV11-2 and TRBJ1-4, with a tentative D call TRBD1 (6 bases). The CDR3 contains 14 residues. The V end lost 5 bases, the J end lost 8 bases, and 15 bases lay between the germline ends. CDR1 is SGHAT, CDR2 FQNNGV, per germline. The CDR3 region has the DNA TGTGCCAGCAGCCATGGACAGAGGGGGGAAAAACTGTTTTTT. Translating it yields CASSHGQRGEKLFF.

This clone counts as medium-sized (0.01 to 0.1%). The CDR3 loop reads CASSPDRGRSPEAFF. CDR3 in DNA: TGTGCCAGCAGCCCGGACAGGGGGCGAAGCCCTGAAGCTTTCTTT. The J gene is TRBJ1-1, the V gene TRBV5-8; 11 bases match TRBD1. The CDR3 has 15 residues. Germline V CDR1 and CDR2: SGHTS, YDEGEE. V lost 4 bases, J lost 6 bases, and 8 bases stayed unmatched. The variable domain in full, completed from reference TRBV5-8 and TRBJ1-1, reads EAGVTQSPTHLIKTRGQQATLRCSPISGHTSVYWYQQALGLGLQFLLWYDEGEERNRGNFPPRFSGRQFPNYSSELNVNALELEDSALYLCASSPDRGRSPEAFFGQGTRLTVV.

J is TRBJ2-1 and V is TRBV18; 9 bases are a match to TRBD2. V shed 2 bases, J shed 4 bases, and the junction held 6 bases outside the gene matches. The CDR3 contains 16 residues. Germline lookup yields CDR1 KGHSH and CDR2 LQKENI. The chain's CDR3 is CASSPLGTSLYNEQFF. As DNA, the CDR3 is TGTGCCAGCTCACCATTGGGGACTAGCCTATACAATGAGCAGTTCTTC. Complete variable domain (other parts from reference TRBV18 and TRBJ2-1): NAGVMQNPRHLVRRRGQEARLRCSPMKGHSHVYWYRQLPEEGLKFMVYLQKENIIDESGMPKERFSAEFPKEGPSILRIQQVVRGDSAAYFCASSPLGTSLYNEQFFGPGTRLTVL.

The gene calls are TRBV5-1 and TRBJ2-1, with TRBD2 identical over 7 bases. CDR1 and CDR2 from the germline V gene are SGHRS and YFSETQ. This CDR3 contains 14 residues. Trimming removed 7 bases from V and 0 bases from J; junction bases left unmatched: 4. DNA of the CDR3: TGCGCCAGCCGCGAGCGGGACTCCTACAATGAGCAGTTCTTC. Protein sequence: CASRERDSYNEQFF.

This chain joins TRBV7-2 and TRBJ2-2; unclear D gene. V shed 5 bases and J shed 6 bases, with 7 bases lying between them. The CDR3 extends over 12 amino acids. The V gene's germline CDR1 is SGHTA and CDR2 FQGNSA. The CDR3 DNA reads as TGTGCCAGCAGCCTCCTAGCCGGGGAGCTGTTTTTT. Its protein product is CASSLLAGELFF.